This TCR beta chain was identified during a study of shared clonotypes between healthy human individuals. Study overall: Plates per donor: three CD4 naive, three CD4 memory, two CD8 naive, one CD8 memory. General study results and limits: Only a few donors were included, so the genetic and exposure-history diversity represented was limited.

It was CD45RO-negative cells, positively selected for CCR7, that made up naive CD8 cells, with terminally differentiated effector memory CD45RA+ cells excluded. This clone was seen just once. Its antigen remains unknown. Profiled with immunoSEQ multiplex PCR; TCRdb holds only in-frame clones, not every one. The data show some 2.1 million clones, 85% to 95% seen once. With 0 bases clipped from V and 1 base from J, the junction kept 3 bases outside the gene matches. Germline CDR1 SGHRS, CDR2 YFSETQ. The CDR3 runs to 15 residues. Source material: naive CD8+ T cells sorted from blood. The origin of this receptor is a man aged 18 to 30 in good health. The chain has TRBV5-1 and TRBJ1-1, with TRBD1 identical over 7 bases. The CDR3 DNA is TGCGCCAGCAGCTTGGAGGACAGGACGAACACTGAAGCTTTCTTT. Protein: CASSLEDRTNTEAFF.